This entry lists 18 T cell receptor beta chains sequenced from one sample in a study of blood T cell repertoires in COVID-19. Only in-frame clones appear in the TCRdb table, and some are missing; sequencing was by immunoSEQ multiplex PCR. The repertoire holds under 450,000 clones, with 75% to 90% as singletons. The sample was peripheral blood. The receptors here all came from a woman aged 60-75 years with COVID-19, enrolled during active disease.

The CDR3 region has the DNA TGTGCCAGCAGCCCGGACAGTATGAACACTGAAGCTTTCTTT. As protein: CASSPDSMNTEAFF. The chain recombines TRBV9 with TRBJ1-1; D possibly corresponds to TRBD1 (6 bases). This CDR3 has 14 amino acids. Trimming stripped 4 bases from V and 0 bases from J, with 10 bases between. CDR1 and CDR2 from the germline V gene are SGDLS and YYNGEE.

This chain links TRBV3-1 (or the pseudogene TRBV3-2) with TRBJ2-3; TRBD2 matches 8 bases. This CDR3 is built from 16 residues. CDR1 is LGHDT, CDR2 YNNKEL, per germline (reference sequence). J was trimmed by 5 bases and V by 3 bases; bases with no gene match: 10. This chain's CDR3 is CASSHTRGGRGDTQYF. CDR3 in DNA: TGTGCCAGCAGCCATACCCGGGGGGGCCGGGGAGATACGCAGTATTTT.

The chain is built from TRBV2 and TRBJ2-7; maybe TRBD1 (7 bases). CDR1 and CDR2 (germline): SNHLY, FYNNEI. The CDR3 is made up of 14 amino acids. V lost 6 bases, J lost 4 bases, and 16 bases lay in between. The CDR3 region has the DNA TGTGCCAGCAGGGGCTCGGAGGGGGCATACGAGCAGTACTTC. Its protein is CASRGSEGAYEQYF.

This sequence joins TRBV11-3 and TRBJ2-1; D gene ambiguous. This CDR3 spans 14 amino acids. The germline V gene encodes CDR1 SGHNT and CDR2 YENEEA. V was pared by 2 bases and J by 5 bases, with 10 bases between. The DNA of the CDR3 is TGTGCCAGCAGCTTATCCGGGTCCAACAATGAGCAGTTCTTC. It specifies CASSLSGSNNEQFF.

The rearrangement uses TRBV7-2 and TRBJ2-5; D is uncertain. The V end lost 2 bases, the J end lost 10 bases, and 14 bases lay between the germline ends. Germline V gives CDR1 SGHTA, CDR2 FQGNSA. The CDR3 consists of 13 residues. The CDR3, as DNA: TGTGCCAGCAGCTTACTGCCCCAAGAGGTCCAGTACTTC. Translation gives CASSLLPQEVQYF. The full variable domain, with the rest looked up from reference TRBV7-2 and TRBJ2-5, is GAGVSQSPSNKVTEKGKDVELRCDPISGHTALYWYRQSLGQGLEFLIYFQGNSAPDKSGLPSDRFSAERTGGSVSTLTIQRTQQEDSAVYLCASSLLPQEVQYFGPGTRLLVL.

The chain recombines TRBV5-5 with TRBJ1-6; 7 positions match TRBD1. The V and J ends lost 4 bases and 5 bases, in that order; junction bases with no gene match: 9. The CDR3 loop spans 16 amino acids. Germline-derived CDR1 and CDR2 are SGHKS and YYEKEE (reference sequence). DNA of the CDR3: TGTGCCAGCAGCCCTACCGGGACAGCCCATAATTCACCCCTCCACTTT. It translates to CASSPTGTAHNSPLHF.

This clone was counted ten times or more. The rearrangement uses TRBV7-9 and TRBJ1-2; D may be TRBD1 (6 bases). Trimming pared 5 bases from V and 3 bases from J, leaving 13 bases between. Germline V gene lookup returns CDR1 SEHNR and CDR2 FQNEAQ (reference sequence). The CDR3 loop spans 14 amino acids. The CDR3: CASSAPGQYYGYTF. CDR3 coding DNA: TGTGCCAGCAGCGCCCCAGGACAGTACTATGGCTACACCTTC.

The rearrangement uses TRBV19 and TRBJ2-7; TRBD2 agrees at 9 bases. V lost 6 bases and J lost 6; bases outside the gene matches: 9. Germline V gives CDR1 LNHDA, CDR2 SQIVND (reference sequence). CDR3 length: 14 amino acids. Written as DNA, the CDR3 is TGTGCCAGTAGAAAAGCGGGGGGCCCCCTCGAGCAGTACTTC. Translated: CASRKAGGPLEQYF.

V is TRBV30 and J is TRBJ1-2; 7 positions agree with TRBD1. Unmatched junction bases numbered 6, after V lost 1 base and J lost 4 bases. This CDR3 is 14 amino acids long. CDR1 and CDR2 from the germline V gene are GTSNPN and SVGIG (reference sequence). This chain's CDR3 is CAWSAGGGPYGYTF. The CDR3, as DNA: TGTGCCTGGAGTGCGGGAGGGGGCCCCTATGGCTACACCTTC.

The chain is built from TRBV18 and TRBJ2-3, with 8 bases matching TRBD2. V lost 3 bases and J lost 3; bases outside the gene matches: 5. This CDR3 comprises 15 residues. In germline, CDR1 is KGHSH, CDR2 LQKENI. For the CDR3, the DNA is TGTGCCAGCTCACCCTCGGGGGGGGGAACAGATACGCAGTATTTT. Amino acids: CASSPSGGGTDTQYF.

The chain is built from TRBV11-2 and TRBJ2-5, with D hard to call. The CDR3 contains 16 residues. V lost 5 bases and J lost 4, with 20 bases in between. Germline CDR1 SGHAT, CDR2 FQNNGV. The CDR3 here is CASSRKVTSRRETQYF. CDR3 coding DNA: TGTGCCAGCAGCCGAAAGGTTACTTCCCGGAGAGAGACCCAGTACTTC. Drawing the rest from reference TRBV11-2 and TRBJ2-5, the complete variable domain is EAGVAQSPRYKIIEKRQSVAFWCNPISGHATLYWYQQILGQGPKLLIQFQNNGVVDDSQLPKDRFSAERLKGVDSTLKIQPAKLEDSAVYLCASSRKVTSRRETQYFGPGTRLLVL.

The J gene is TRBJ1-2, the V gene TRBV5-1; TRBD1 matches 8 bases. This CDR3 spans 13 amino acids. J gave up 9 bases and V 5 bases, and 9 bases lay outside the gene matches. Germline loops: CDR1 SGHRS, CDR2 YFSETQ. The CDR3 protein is CASRSTGGVSYTF. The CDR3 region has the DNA TGCGCCAGCAGATCTACAGGGGGAGTCAGCTACACCTTC.

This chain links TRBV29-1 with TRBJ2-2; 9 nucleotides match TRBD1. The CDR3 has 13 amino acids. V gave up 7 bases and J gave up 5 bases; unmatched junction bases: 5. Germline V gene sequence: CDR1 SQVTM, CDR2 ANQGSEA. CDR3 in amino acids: CSAGTGITGELFF. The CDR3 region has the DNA TGCAGCGCTGGGACAGGGATTACCGGGGAGCTGTTTTTT.

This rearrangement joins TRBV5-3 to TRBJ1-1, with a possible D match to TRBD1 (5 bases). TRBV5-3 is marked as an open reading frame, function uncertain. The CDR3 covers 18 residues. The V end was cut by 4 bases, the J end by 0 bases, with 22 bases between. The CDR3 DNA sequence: TGTGCCAGAAGCGACCCCGGGACTGCCGGGCGGATGAACACTGAAGCTTTCTTT. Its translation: CARSDPGTAGRMNTEAFF.

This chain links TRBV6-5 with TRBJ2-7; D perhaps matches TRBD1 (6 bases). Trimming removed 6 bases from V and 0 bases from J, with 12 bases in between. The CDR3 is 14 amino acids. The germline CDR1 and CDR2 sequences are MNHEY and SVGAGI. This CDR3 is CASSPGAFSYEQYF. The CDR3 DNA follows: TGTGCCAGCAGCCCAGGGGCTTTCTCCTACGAGCAGTACTTC.

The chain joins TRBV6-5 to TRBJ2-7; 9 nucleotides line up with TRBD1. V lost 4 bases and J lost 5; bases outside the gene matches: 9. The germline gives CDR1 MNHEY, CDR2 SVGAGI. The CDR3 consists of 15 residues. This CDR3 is CASSSGGQGYHEQYF. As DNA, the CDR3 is TGTGCCAGCAGTTCCGGGGGACAGGGCTACCACGAGCAGTACTTC.

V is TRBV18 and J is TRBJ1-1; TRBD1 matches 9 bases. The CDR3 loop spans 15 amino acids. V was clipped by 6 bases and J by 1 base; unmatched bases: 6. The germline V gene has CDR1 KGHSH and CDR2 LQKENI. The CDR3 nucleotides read TGTGCCAGCTCCCTAGGGACAGGGACGAACACTGAAGCTTTCTTT. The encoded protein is CASSLGTGTNTEAFF.

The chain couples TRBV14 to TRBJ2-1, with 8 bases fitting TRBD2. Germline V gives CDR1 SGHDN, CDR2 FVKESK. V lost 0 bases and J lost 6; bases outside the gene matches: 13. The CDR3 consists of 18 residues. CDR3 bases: TGTGCCAGCAGCCAAGAAGGTCTGCGGGGGGCGAGATTCAATGAGCAGTTCTTC. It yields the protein CASSQEGLRGARFNEQFF.